What follows describes a single TCR beta chain. Profiled with immunoSEQ multiplex PCR; TCRdb holds only in-frame clones, not every one. Here the sample spans 90,000 to 150,000 clones, around 91% being singletons. The V and J ends lost 7 bases and 8 bases, in that order; junction bases with no gene match: 6. The CDR3 sequence is 13 residues long. CDR1 is ENHRY, CDR2 SYGVKD, per germline. This record belongs to a study of OX40 agonist ivuxolimab in advanced cancers. Whole-study context: At approximately 83% male, the cohort had a mean age of about 60 years, ranging from 23 to 79. Eligibility rules accepted prior anti-PD-1, anti-PD-L1 or anti-CTLA-4 therapy, and around 38% had some.

This TCR derives from an adult with an advanced solid tumor such as melanoma, head and neck, liver or kidney cancer. This sequence joins TRBV10-3 and TRBJ1-4; 8 nucleotides match TRBD1. The material was CD4+ or CD8+ T cells sorted from blood, obtained in a trial of the OX40 agonist ivuxolimab. The chain's CDR3 is CAITDRGGEKLFF. In nucleotides, the CDR3 is TGTGCCATCACAGACAGGGGAGGCGAAAAACTGTTTTTT.